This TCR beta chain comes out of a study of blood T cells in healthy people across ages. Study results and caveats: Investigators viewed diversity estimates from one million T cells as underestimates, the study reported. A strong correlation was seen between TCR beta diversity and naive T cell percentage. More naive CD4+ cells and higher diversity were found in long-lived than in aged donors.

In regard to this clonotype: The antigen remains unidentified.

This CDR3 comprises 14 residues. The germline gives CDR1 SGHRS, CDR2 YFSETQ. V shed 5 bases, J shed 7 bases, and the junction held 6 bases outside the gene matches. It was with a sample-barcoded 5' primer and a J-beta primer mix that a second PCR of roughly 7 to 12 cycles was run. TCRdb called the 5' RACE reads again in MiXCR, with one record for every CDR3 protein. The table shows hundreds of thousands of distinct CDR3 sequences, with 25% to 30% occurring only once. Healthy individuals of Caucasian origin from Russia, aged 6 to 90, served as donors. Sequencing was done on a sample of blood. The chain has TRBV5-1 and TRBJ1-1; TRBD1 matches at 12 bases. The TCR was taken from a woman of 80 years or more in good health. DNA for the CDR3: TGCGCCAGCAGACTGGGACAGGGGGCCTATGAAGCTTTCTTT. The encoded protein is CASRLGQGAYEAFF.